The 9 T cell receptor beta chains below come from one sample, sequenced in a study of T cell responses to AZD1222 COVID-19 vaccine. Clones were sequenced by immunoSEQ multiplex PCR, and TCRdb holds only the in-frame ones, with some missing. This table holds about 180,000 clones, 85% to 90% found once. Sequenced here: peripheral blood, sampled on day 0 of AZD1222 vaccination. The receptors were sampled from an adult in good health.

The rearrangement uses TRBV5-4 and TRBJ2-7; D might be TRBD2 (5 bases). The CDR3 is made up of 13 amino acids. Per the germline V gene, CDR1 is SGHNT and CDR2 is YYREEE (reference sequence). The V end lost 3 bases, the J end lost 3 bases, and 10 bases lay between the germline ends. Here the CDR3 DNA reads TGTGCCAGCAGCTCCACCGCGGGCTACGAGCAGTACTTC. Protein product: CASSSTAGYEQYF.

V and J are TRBV7-2 and TRBJ2-7; maybe TRBD2 (6 bases). V was shortened by 1 base and J by 6 bases, with 13 bases between the two germline ends. There are 14 residues in the CDR3. Germline values: CDR1 SGHTA, CDR2 FQGNSA. The CDR3 DNA follows: TGTGCCAGCAGCTTAGTTCGGGAGCCCATCGAGCAGTACTTC. It translates to CASSLVREPIEQYF.

CDR3 sequence reads: CASSATVAGDTIYF. CDR3 bases: TGTGCCAGCAGCGCGACAGTGGCGGGAGACACCATATATTTT. The J gene is TRBJ1-3, the V gene TRBV9; weak D call: TRBD1 (5 bases). V was trimmed by 3 bases and J by 8 bases, leaving 15 bases between them. The V gene's germline CDR1 is SGDLS and CDR2 YYNGEE. This CDR3 spans 14 amino acids. The variable domain in full, with the rest retrieved from reference TRBV9 and TRBJ1-3, is DSGVTQTPKHLITATGQRVTLRCSPRSGDLSVYWYQQSLDQGLQFLIQYYNGEERAKGNILERFSAQQFPDLHSELNLSSLELGDSALYFCASSATVAGDTIYFGEGSWLTVV.

This chain connects TRBV5-4 to TRBJ2-1; D perhaps matches TRBD1 (7 bases). This CDR3 has 15 residues. Germline values: CDR1 SGHNT, CDR2 YYREEE (reference sequence). V shed 0 bases and J shed 6 bases, with 13 bases lying between them. The CDR3 region has the DNA TGTGCCAGCAGCTTGGATGCAGGGGGGATCAATGAGCAGTTCTTC. It translates to CASSLDAGGINEQFF.

The chain joins TRBV19 to TRBJ2-1; 11 bases fit TRBD2. Germline V gives CDR1 LNHDA, CDR2 SQIVND (reference sequence). Trimming cost V 5 bases and J 9 bases; bases outside gene matches: 12. The CDR3 length is 16 residues. The DNA of the CDR3 is TGTGCCAGTAGTCTTCTAGCGGGAGGACGCGGGGGTGAGCAGTTCTTC. Translating it yields CASSLLAGGRGGEQFF.

The rearrangement links TRBV7-2 to TRBJ1-5; no firm D call. V lost 3 bases and J lost 0, with 9 bases in between. Germline V gene sequence: CDR1 SGHTA, CDR2 FQGNSA. The CDR3 is 15 residues long. The CDR3 region is CASSLDRYSNQPQHF. In DNA, the CDR3 is TGTGCCAGCAGCTTGGACCGATATAGCAATCAGCCCCAGCATTTT.

The rearrangement links TRBV6-2 or TRBV6-3 to TRBJ1-1, with D hard to call. This CDR3 spans 14 amino acids. V lost 6 bases and J lost 4, with 15 bases in between. Germline V gene sequence: CDR1 MNHEY, CDR2 SVGEGT. CDR3 residues: CASSHPPWGTEAFF. The CDR3 coding sequence is TGTGCCAGCAGCCACCCCCCGTGGGGCACTGAAGCTTTCTTT.

The chain combines TRBV5-4 with TRBJ2-4, with unresolved D. There are 15 residues in the CDR3. The germline V gene encodes CDR1 SGHNT and CDR2 YYREEE (reference sequence). V was shortened by 2 bases and J by 1 base, with 10 bases between the two germline ends. CDR3 sequence reads: CASSLPGAAKNIQYF. The CDR3 DNA follows: TGTGCCAGCAGCTTACCGGGTGCCGCCAAAAACATTCAGTACTTC.

The chain recombines TRBV29-1 with TRBJ2-7; the D is unclear. The V end lost 8 bases, the J end lost 0 bases, and 11 bases lay between the germline ends. Germline CDR1 SQVTM, CDR2 ANQGSEA. This CDR3 contains 12 residues. CDR3 nucleotide sequence: TGCAGCTCCACGGACGGCTCCTACGAGCAGTACTTC. It is translated as CSSTDGSYEQYF.